The rows below give T cell receptor beta chains drawn from one sample of a study of blood T cell repertoires in COVID-19. TCRdb's table, derived via immunoSEQ multiplex PCR, lists solely in-frame clones and lacks some. The table records some 83,000 clones, roughly 87% of them present only once. Specimen: peripheral blood. Every receptor here comes from a woman over 75 with active or convalescent COVID-19. Both conserved end residues are part of each CDR3. D genes are given only for firm matches. Size is omitted from some rows. Given values are once, few, many or a class for expanded clones.

clone_size | j_call | d_call | v_call | cdr3_nt | cdr3_aa
- | TRBJ2-4 | TRBD1 | TRBV19 | TGTGCCAGTAGTAGGGACAGTTCCCTAAGCAAAAACATTCAGTACTTC | CASSRDSSLSKNIQYF
- | TRBJ2-1 | - | TRBV19 | TGTGCCAGCGGTCGGCGGTCGGGGGAAAATGAGCAGTTCTTC | CASGRRSGENEQFF
- | TRBJ1-2 | - | TRBV7-2 | TGTGCCAGCAGCTTATCGCGGGACGCAGACGGCTATGGCTACACCTTC | CASSLSRDADGYGYTF
- | TRBJ1-1 | - | TRBV27 | TGTGCCAGCAGTAGGGACTCCGGCCCGGGGAACACTGAAGCTTTCTTT | CASSRDSGPGNTEAFF
- | TRBJ1-5 | - | TRBV24-1 | TGTGCCACCAGTGACCCAACTCAGGGTGGAGGCAATCAGCCCCAGCATTTT | CATSDPTQGGGNQPQHF
- | TRBJ2-5 | - | TRBV7-8 | TGTGCCAGCAGCTTAGCGCGAGGAGTTGGGGGGACTCAAGAGACCCAGTACTTC | CASSLARGVGGTQETQYF
- | TRBJ1-3 | TRBD1 | TRBV30 | TGTGCCTGGAGTTCTGGACAGGGGGTTGGAAACACCATATATTTT | CAWSSGQGVGNTIYF
- | TRBJ2-7 | TRBD1 | TRBV5-4 | TGTGCCAGTCATCCCGGGACAGGGGCCGAGCAGTACTTC | CASHPGTGAEQYF
- | TRBJ1-4 | - | TRBV7-9 | TGTGCCAGCAGCTTAGTGGGAGGAACTAATGAAAAACTGTTTTTT | CASSLVGGTNEKLFF
- | TRBJ2-3 | TRBD2 | TRBV24-1 | TGTGCCACCAGTGATTTGCAAAGTAGCGGGGGAACAGATACGCAGTATTTT | CATSDLQSSGGTDTQYF
- | TRBJ2-6 | - | TRBV11-2 | TGTGCCAGCAGCCCCCTAACAGTCTCTGGGGCCAACGTCCTGACTTTC | CASSPLTVSGANVLTF
- | TRBJ1-5 | TRBD1 | TRBV28 | TGTGCCACCCGACGACAGGGAGGAGCTCAGCCCCAGCATTTT | CATRRQGGAQPQHF
- | TRBJ2-1 | TRBD2 | TRBV29-1 | TGCAGCGTTCGTTTGGGGACTAGCGGGATATACAATGAGCAGTTCTTC | CSVRLGTSGIYNEQFF
- | TRBJ1-2 | TRBD1 | TRBV7-2 | TGTGCCAGCAGCCTAACGGCTATGACAGGGAACTATGGCTACACCTTC | CASSLTAMTGNYGYTF
- | TRBJ2-4 | - | TRBV12-3/TRBV12-4 | TGTGCCAGCAGTTTGGTTGGGGGGAACATTCAGTACTTC | CASSLVGGNIQYF
- | TRBJ2-2 | TRBD2 | TRBV7-6 | TGTGCCAGCAGCTTACTAGCGGGGGGATACACCGGGGAGCTGTTTTTT | CASSLLAGGYTGELFF
few | TRBJ2-2 | TRBD1 | TRBV5-1 | TGCGCCAGCACCTCGACAGGGGGAATCACCGGGGAGCTGTTTTTT | CASTSTGGITGELFF
- | TRBJ2-1 | TRBD2 | TRBV28 | TGTGCCAGCAGTGTTAGCGGGAGGGCAGGCAATGAGCAGTTCTTC | CASSVSGRAGNEQFF
- | TRBJ1-1 | - | TRBV28 | TGTGCCAGCAGTTCCCCCGAGGGATTGGGGACTGAAGCTTTCTTT | CASSSPEGLGTEAFF
- | TRBJ2-3 | - | TRBV4-2 | TGTGCCAGCAGCCAAGATGATCCGGTGATAGATACGCAGTATTTT | CASSQDDPVIDTQYF
once | TRBJ1-2 | - | TRBV6-5 | TGTGCCAGCAGTTACGTCGCGGGGTCGGCCGGCTACACCTTC | CASSYVAGSAGYTF
- | TRBJ1-2 | TRBD1 | TRBV19 | TGTGCCAGTAGTATACCCTCGACAGGGGGCATCTATGGCTACACCTTC | CASSIPSTGGIYGYTF
- | TRBJ2-7 | TRBD1 | TRBV28 | TGTGCCAGCAGTTCCAGGGGGACAGTGTCCGACGAGCAGTACTTC | CASSSRGTVSDEQYF
- | TRBJ2-1 | TRBD2 | TRBV5-4 | TGTGCCAGCAGCCTCGGGACTACCTACAATGAGCAGTTCTTC | CASSLGTTYNEQFF
- | TRBJ1-2 | - | TRBV7-2 | TGTGCCAGCAGCTGGAATACAGCTTATGGCTACACCTTC | CASSWNTAYGYTF
- | TRBJ1-2 | - | TRBV28 | TGTGCCAGCAGTACCCAGGCTGATTATGGCTACACCTTC | CASSTQADYGYTF
- | TRBJ2-3 | - | TRBV25-1 | TGTGCCAGCAGTGACGGGGGTAGCACAGATACGCAGTATTTT | CASSDGGSTDTQYF
- | TRBJ2-5 | TRBD1 | TRBV3-1/TRBV3-2 | TGTGCCAGCAGCCCCCGGACAGGGCTAGAGACCCAGTACTTC | CASSPRTGLETQYF
- | TRBJ2-3 | - | TRBV10-1 | TGCGCCAGCAGTGGGCCCAATCGACCGGGGGGACACACAGATACGCAGTATTTT | CASSGPNRPGGHTDTQYF
- | TRBJ2-5 | TRBD1 | TRBV7-9 | TGTGCCAGCAGCCCCCAAGGGGGCCGAGAGACCCAGTACTTC | CASSPQGGRETQYF
few | TRBJ1-1 | - | TRBV3-1/TRBV3-2 | TGTGCCAGCAGCCAAAGAGGGAGGGACCGAAACACTGAAGCTTTCTTT | CASSQRGRDRNTEAFF
- | TRBJ1-5 | - | TRBV6-5 | TGTGCCAGCAGTTGTAAGCCCCAGCATTTT | CASSCKPQHF
- | TRBJ1-4 | - | TRBV9 | TGTGCCAGCAGCGTAGCCCCGAGTCTCAATAATGAAAAACTGTTTTTT | CASSVAPSLNNEKLFF
- | TRBJ2-1 | - | TRBV7-2 | TGTGCCAGCAGCCTCCCCTCCTACAATGAGCAGTTCTTC | CASSLPSYNEQFF
- | TRBJ1-6 | TRBD1 | TRBV6-6 | TGTGCCAGCAGTCGCCGGGACAGGGGGACGTCACCCCTCCACTTT | CASSRRDRGTSPLHF
- | TRBJ2-7 | - | TRBV7-2 | TGTGCCAGCAGCTTAGCCCCCGTTTTCTACGAGCAGTACTTC | CASSLAPVFYEQYF
- | TRBJ2-2 | TRBD2 | TRBV5-4 | TGTGCCAGCAGTTCGCCGACTAGCGGGGGGGTCGGGGAGCTGTTTTTT | CASSSPTSGGVGELFF
few | TRBJ2-2 | TRBD1 | TRBV6-6 | TGTGCCAGCAGGCCACCGGGACAGGGGGCCGGGGAGCTGTTTTTT | CASRPPGQGAGELFF
- | TRBJ2-5 | - | TRBV5-1 | TGCGCCAGCAGCGACGGACACCCAGAGACCCAGTACTTC | CASSDGHPETQYF
- | TRBJ1-2 | - | TRBV6-2/TRBV6-3 | TGTGCCAGCAGTTACTCGGGGACATTCTATGGCTACACCTTC | CASSYSGTFYGYTF
- | TRBJ2-2 | - | TRBV6-5 | TGTGCCAGCAGTCGACAGTACACCGGGGAGCTGTTTTTT | CASSRQYTGELFF
- | TRBJ2-5 | - | TRBV6-6 | TGTGCCAGCAGTTACGCGGAGTATCCAGAGACCCAGTACTTC | CASSYAEYPETQYF
- | TRBJ1-6 | TRBD1 | TRBV4-3 | TGCGCCAGCAGCCTAGACAGGGTAAATTCACCCCTCCACTTT | CASSLDRVNSPLHF
- | TRBJ2-3 | TRBD2 | TRBV9 | TGTGCCAGCAGCTCCAGGACTAGCGGGAGGGCGACAGATACGCAGTATTTT | CASSSRTSGRATDTQYF
- | TRBJ1-1 | - | TRBV6-4 | TGTGCCAGTAGGGACCGAGCCGCGACAGTTTCCCGCTCTACCATGAACACTGAAGCTTTCTTT | CASRDRAATVSRSTMNTEAFF
- | TRBJ1-2 | - | TRBV6-5 | TGTGCCAGCAGGTTTGACACTAACTATGGCTACACCTTC | CASRFDTNYGYTF
few | TRBJ2-3 | - | TRBV19 | TGTGCCAGTAGTATTATGGCCACCAGCACAGATACGCAGTATTTT | CASSIMATSTDTQYF
- | TRBJ1-4 | TRBD1 | TRBV5-1 | TGCGCCAGCAGCTTGACACCTCCCTCCGGGACAGGGTATGAAAAACTGTTTTTT | CASSLTPPSGTGYEKLFF
- | TRBJ1-5 | - | TRBV27 | TGTGCCAGCCGCCATGGGAGGAATAGCAATCAGCCCCAGCATTTT | CASRHGRNSNQPQHF
- | TRBJ2-1 | - | TRBV6-5 | TGTGCCAGCACCTACGGGGGCTACAATGAGCAGTTCTTC | CASTYGGYNEQFF
- | TRBJ2-2 | - | TRBV6-6 | TGTGCCAGCAGTTACCGGGGATCGAACACCGGGGAGCTGTTTTTT | CASSYRGSNTGELFF
- | TRBJ2-3 | - | TRBV5-5 | TGTGCCAGCAGTTCTGCACGGGGGGATACGCAGTATTTT | CASSSARGDTQYF
few | TRBJ2-7 | - | TRBV7-2 | TGTGCCAGCAGCTCGGCCTACGAGCAGTACTTC | CASSSAYEQYF